This TCR beta chain originates from a study of vaccination effects on CD4 cells after COVID-19. Study-level background: Participants were vaccinated with two doses of either the BNT162b2 or mRNA-1273 vaccine.

On this clone: Its antigen is unknown.

CD4+ T cells specific for antigen were expanded with viral peptide pools by the ViraFEST assay before sequencing. Isolating CD4+ T cells followed more than 9 days of culture. SARS-CoV-2 infection was confirmed by PCR in the person between March and December 2020. For each well, roughly 2 million PBMC were cultured with about 10 IU/ml IL-2 and 8.5 to 10 ug/ml peptides. Some clones are missing from TCRdb's copy, which holds only in-frame ones; the method was immunoSEQ multiplex PCR. This repertoire shows about 34,000 clones, approximately 73% found once; its top ten account for 30% to 40%. The CDR3 consists of 16 residues. The ends lost 3 bases at V and 8 bases at J; junction bases unmatched: 8. Germline values: CDR1 SGDLS, CDR2 YYNGEE.

The rearrangement joins TRBV9 to TRBJ1-4; the match to TRBD1 covers 12 bases. This sample comprised CD4+ T cells from PBMCs cultured with a peptide pool, obtained before COVID-19 vaccination. The sequence was collected from a human donor who had a prior SARS-CoV-2 infection. The CDR3: CASSAGTGGGGEKLFF. The DNA for the CDR3 is TGTGCCAGCAGCGCCGGGACAGGGGGCGGAGGGGAAAAACTGTTTTTT.